This record concerns one TCR beta chain sequence. This sample is part of a study of radiotherapy plus CTLA-4 blockade in lung cancer. Method: immunoSEQ multiplex PCR; TCRdb's copy keeps in-frame clones and lacks some. The sample records 95,000 to 150,000 clones, 70% to 90% being singletons. Germline lookup yields CDR1 GTSNPN and CDR2 SVGIG (reference sequence). Trimming left V 2 bases short and J 7 bases short, with 12 bases between. CDR3 length: 13 residues. The specimen was peripheral blood, collected from a patient treated with radiotherapy plus ipilimumab. The chain combines TRBV30 with TRBJ1-5; tentative D call: TRBD1 (6 bases). This clonotype was obtained from a human donor with non-small cell lung cancer that progressed on radiotherapy plus ipilimumab. CDR3 loop: CAWSPAGGQPQHF. As DNA, the CDR3 is TGTGCCTGGAGTCCCGCCGGGGGCCAGCCCCAGCATTTT.